This TCR beta chain was captured in a study of vaccination effects on CD4 cells after COVID-19 (dated by TCRdb to 2022 to 2024). Study-level background: Each participant received two doses of an mRNA SARS-CoV-2 vaccine, either BNT162b2 or mRNA-1273. The study compared SARS-CoV-2 spike-specific CD4+ TCR repertoires before and after mRNA vaccination in COVID-19 convalescent patients and infection-naive vaccine recipients. A total of around eleven COVID-19 convalescent patients and several SARS-CoV-2-naive healthy vaccine recipients were included in the full study. In the study, cultures from other donors were sequenced using the Oncomine TCR Beta short-read assay on an Illumina iSeq 100. Study-level results and caveats: Both infection-induced and vaccine-induced clones contracted markedly at late post-vaccination timepoints, which is consistent with waning T cell responses. The study was limited by a small number of convalescent patients and lacked early post-infection timepoints. Among healthy vaccine recipients, nearly all vaccine-induced clones were SARS-CoV-2 mono-reactive, and just 1 of 255 was cross-reactive with common cold coronaviruses.

The library relied on the immunoSEQ multiplex PCR assay. DNA from the CD4+ T cells that had been cultured and isolated underwent TCR beta CDR3 sequencing. The original methods were these. Non-productive TCR sequences were removed and reads were trimmed to the CDR3 region, keeping CDR3s of at least 7 amino acids. Antigen-specific clonotypes were identified using the MANAFEST web app by comparison of expansion in peptide wells against reference cultures. For clones to be considered positive, expansion at FDR<0.05 versus reference and all other wells, an odds ratio above 5, and a frequency above 0.1% in two replicate wells were required. A clonotype was defined as cross-reactive if the clonotype was significantly expanded both in SARS-CoV-2 spike wells and in at least one common cold coronavirus spike condition. CDR3 similarity was assessed by Levenshtein distance with the stringdist R package, and unrooted trees were built with ape in R 3.6.1. TCRdb carries this immuneACCESS record with in-frame sequences only. Its versions omit some clonotypes, under half of them owing to an unresolved V gene in the studies checked, with the rest unexplained. D and trimming come from the DNA, and the V and J calls and clone size come from that table. This sample lists tens of thousands of clones; approximately 80% were detected once. 10% to 15% of the sample is taken by the ten largest.

Cut back by 7 bases and 2 bases, the V and J ends lie 14 bases apart. The cysteine opens and the phenylalanine closes a CDR3 of 14 amino acids. CDR3 DNA only is kept here, 42 bases in frame from base 1. CDR1 and CDR2, looked up from the germline V gene, are SGHAT and FQNNGV. This clone has a single count. Its antigen is unknown. Qualities for individual bases were not recorded, and no much larger clone is one base off. To identify antigen-specific CD4+ T cell clonotypes by their expansion, the ViraFEST assay first stimulated PBMC with viral peptide pools and then applied TCR sequencing. After roughly 11 days of culture, CD4+ T cells were isolated with the EasySep CD4+ T cell isolation kit. Negative nucleocapsid antibody results before and after vaccination confirmed that the healthy vaccine recipients had no prior SARS-CoV-2 infection. Each well held under 2.5 million PBMC cultured in IMDM containing approximately 5% human AB serum, 8 to 10 IU/ml IL-2 and gentamicin, along with around 11 ug/ml peptides. Half of the culture medium was replaced with fresh IL-2-containing medium on days 3 and 7. Unless noted otherwise, every peptide stimulation condition was grown in triplicate wells. Using Ficoll-Paque Plus gradient centrifugation, PBMC were separated from whole blood and then either used fresh or cryopreserved at -140C. The spike proteins of SARS-CoV-2 and of the common cold coronaviruses HCoV-NL63, HCoV-OC43 and HCoV-229E were spanned by overlapping peptide pools. Genomic DNA was extracted from cultured CD4+ T cells with the QIAamp micro DNA kit.

Sequences were derived from CD4+ T cells from PBMCs cultured with SARS-CoV-2 spike peptides, sampled before COVID-19 vaccination. In light of the paper, this sample's cell subset or site label describes: SARS-CoV-2 spike overlapping peptide pool stimulation. This clonotype was sampled from a human donor who received a COVID-19 vaccine. This sequence uses TRBV11-2 and TRBJ2-5, and the D gene may be TRBD1, 5 bases matching. The DNA sequence is as follows: TGTGCCAGCAAAGGCAGGGCCTATCAAGAGACCCAGTACTTC. Its translation is CASKGRAYQETQYF.